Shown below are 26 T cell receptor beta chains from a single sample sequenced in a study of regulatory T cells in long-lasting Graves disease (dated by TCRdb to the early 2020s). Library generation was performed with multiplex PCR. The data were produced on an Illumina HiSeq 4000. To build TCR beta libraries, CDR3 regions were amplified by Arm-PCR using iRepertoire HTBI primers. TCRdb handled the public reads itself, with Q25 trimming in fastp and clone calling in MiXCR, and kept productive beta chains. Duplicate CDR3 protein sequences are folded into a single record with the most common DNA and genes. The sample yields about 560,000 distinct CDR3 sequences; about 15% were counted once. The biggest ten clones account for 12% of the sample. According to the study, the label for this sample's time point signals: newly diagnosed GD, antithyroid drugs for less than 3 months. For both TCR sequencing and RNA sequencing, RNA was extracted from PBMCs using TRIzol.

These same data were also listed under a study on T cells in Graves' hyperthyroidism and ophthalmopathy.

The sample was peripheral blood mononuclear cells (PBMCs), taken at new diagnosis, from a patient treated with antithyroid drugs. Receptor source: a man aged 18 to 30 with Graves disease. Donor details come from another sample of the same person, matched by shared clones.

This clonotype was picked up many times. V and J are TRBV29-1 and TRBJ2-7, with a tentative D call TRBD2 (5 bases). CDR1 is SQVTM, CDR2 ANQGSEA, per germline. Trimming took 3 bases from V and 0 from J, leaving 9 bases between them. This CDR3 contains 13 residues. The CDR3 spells CSVELGSSYEQYF. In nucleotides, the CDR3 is TGCAGCGTTGAGCTTGGGAGCTCCTACGAGCAGTACTTC.

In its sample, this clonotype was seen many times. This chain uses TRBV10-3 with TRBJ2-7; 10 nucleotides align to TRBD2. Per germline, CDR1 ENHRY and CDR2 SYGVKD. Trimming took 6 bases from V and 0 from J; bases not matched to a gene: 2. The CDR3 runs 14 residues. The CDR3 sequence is CAISGLAASYEQYF. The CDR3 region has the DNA TGTGCCATCAGCGGACTAGCGGCCTCCTACGAGCAGTACTTC.

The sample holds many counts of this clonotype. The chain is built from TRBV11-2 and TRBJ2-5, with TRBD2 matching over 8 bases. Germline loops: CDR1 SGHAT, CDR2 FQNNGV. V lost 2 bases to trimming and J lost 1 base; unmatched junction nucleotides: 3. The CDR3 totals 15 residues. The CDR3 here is CASSLRGGAQETQYF. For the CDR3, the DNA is TGTGCCAGCAGCTTACGGGGGGGGGCCCAAGAGACCCAGTACTTC. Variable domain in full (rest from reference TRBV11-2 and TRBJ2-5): EAGVAQSPRYKIIEKRQSVAFWCNPISGHATLYWYQQILGQGPKLLIQFQNNGVVDDSQLPKDRFSAERLKGVDSTLKIQPAKLEDSAVYLCASSLRGGAQETQYFGPGTRLLVL.

The CDR3 loop reads CSATPLPTEAQYF. The CDR3 nucleotides are TGCAGTGCTACCCCTCTGCCGACGGAGGCGCAGTATTTT. This rearrangement joins TRBV20-1 to TRBJ2-3; TRBD2 might be the D (5 bases). The CDR3 runs 13 residues. The V and J ends lost 4 bases and 10 bases respectively, with 18 bases between them. Germline CDR1 is DFQATT and CDR2 is SNEGSKA (reference sequence).

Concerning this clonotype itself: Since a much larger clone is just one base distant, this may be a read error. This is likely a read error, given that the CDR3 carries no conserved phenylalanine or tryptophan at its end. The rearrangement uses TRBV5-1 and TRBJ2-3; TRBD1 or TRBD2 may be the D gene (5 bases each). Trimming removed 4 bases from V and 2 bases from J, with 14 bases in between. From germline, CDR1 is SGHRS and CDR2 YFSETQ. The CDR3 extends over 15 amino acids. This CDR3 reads CASSQKRDATDTQYL. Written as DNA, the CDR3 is TGCGCCAGCAGCCAAAAACGGGACGCCACAGATACGCAGTATCTT.

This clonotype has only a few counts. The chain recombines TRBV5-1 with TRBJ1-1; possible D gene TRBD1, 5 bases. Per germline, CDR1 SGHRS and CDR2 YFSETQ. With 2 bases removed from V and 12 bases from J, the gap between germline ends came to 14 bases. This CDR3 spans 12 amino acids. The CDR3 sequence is CASSLGELESFF. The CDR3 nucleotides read TGCGCCAGCAGCTTAGGGGAATTGGAATCTTTCTTT. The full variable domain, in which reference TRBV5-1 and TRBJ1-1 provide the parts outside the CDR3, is KAGVTQTPRYLIKTRGQQVTLSCSPISGHRSVSWYQQTPGQGLQFLFEYFSETQRNKGNFPGRFSGRQFSNSRSEMNVSTLELGDSALYLCASSLGELESFFGQGTRLTVV.

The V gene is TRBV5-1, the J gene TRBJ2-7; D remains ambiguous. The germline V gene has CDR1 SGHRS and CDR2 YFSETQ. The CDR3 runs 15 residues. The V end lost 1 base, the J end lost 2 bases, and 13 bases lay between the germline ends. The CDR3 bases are TGCGCCAGCAGCTTGATGCCGGACGGCCCCTACGAGCAGTACTTC. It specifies CASSLMPDGPYEQYF.

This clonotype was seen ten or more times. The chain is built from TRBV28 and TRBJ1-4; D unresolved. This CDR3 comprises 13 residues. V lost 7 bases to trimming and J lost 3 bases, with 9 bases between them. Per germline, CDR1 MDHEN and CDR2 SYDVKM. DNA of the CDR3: TGTGCCAGCACCTCCGGGGCTAATGAAAAACTGTTTTTT. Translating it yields CASTSGANEKLFF. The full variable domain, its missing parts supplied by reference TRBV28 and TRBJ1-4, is DVKVTQSSRYLVKRTGEKVFLECVQDMDHENMFWYRQDPGLGLRLIYFSYDVKMKEKGDIPEGYSVSREKKERFSLILESASTNQTSMYLCASTSGANEKLFFGSGTQLSVL.

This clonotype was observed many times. CDR3 in DNA: TGTGCCAGCAGTTTGAGACAGGGTTTGACGGCTGAAGCTTTCTTT. It codes for CASSLRQGLTAEAFF. This chain uses TRBV12-3 or TRBV12-4 with TRBJ1-1, with TRBD1 matching over 7 bases. The CDR3 consists of 15 residues. Trimming took 3 bases from V and 6 from J; bases not matched to a gene: 10.

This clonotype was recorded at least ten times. The CDR3 region has the DNA TGTGCCTGGTCGGAAGGCCGGAATCAGCCCCAGCATTTT. This translates into CAWSEGRNQPQHF. The V and J genes are TRBV30 and TRBJ1-5, with D unclear. Per the germline V gene, CDR1 is GTSNPN and CDR2 is SVGIG (reference sequence). V dropped 5 bases and J dropped 4 bases, with 12 bases sitting between them. This CDR3 is built from 13 residues.

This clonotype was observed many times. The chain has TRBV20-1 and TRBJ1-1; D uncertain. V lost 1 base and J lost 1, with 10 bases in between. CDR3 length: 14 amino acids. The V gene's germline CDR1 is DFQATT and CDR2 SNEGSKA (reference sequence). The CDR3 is CSARGRSWNTEAFF. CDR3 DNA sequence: TGCAGTGCTAGAGGGCGCTCCTGGAACACTGAAGCTTTCTTT.

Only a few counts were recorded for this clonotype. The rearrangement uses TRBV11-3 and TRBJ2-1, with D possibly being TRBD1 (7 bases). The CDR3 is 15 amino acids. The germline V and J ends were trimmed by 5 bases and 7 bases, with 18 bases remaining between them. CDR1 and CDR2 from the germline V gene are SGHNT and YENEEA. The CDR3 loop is CASSKRQGGRNEQFF. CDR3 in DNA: TGTGCCAGCAGCAAACGACAGGGTGGGAGGAATGAGCAGTTCTTC.

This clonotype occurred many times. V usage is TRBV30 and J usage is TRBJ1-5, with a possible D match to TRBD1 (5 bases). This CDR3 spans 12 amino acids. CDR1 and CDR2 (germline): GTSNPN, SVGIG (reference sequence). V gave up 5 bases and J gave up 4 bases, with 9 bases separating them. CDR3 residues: CAWQGENQPQHF. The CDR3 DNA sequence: TGTGCCTGGCAGGGTGAGAATCAGCCCCAGCATTTT.

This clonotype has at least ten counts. CDR3 sequence (DNA): TGTGCCAGCAGTTATCAGGACAGAGAAGCTTTCTTT. Residues: CASSYQDREAFF. The chain uses TRBV12-3 or TRBV12-4 and TRBJ1-1; possible D gene TRBD1, 6 bases. The ends were cut back, 4 bases at V and 8 bases at J, with 11 bases in the middle. The CDR3 covers 12 residues.

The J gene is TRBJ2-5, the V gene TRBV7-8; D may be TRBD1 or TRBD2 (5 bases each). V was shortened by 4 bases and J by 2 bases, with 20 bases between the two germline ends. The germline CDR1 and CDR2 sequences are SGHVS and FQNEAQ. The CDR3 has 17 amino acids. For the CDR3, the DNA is TGTGCCAGCAGCTCCTCCGGAGTGGGGGTCCCGCAAGAGACCCAGTACTTC. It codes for CASSSSGVGVPQETQYF.

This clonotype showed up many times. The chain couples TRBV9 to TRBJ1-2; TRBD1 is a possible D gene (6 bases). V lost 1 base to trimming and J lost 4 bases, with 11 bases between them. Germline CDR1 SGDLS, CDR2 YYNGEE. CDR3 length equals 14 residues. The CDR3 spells CASSVSGAVYGYTF. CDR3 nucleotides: TGTGCCAGCAGCGTATCAGGGGCCGTCTATGGCTACACCTTC.

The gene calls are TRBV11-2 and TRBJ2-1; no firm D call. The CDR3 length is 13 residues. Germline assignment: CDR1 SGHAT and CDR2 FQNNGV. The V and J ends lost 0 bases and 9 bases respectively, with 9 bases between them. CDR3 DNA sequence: TGTGCCAGCAGCTTAGAGGGGTTCGGTGAGCAGTTCTTC. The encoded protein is CASSLEGFGEQFF.

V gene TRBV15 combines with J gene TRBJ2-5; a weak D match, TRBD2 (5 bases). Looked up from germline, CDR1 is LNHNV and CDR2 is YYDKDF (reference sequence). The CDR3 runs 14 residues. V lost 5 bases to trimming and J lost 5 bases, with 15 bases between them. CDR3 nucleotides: TGTGCCACCAGCCGGGTGGGAGTTAGGGAGACCCAGTACTTC. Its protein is CATSRVGVRETQYF.

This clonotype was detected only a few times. Here the CDR3 reads CSVSTTSDGIQYF. As DNA, the CDR3 is TGCAGCGTCTCCACGACTAGCGACGGCATTCAGTACTTC. The chain has TRBV29-1 and TRBJ2-4, with 8 bases identical to TRBD2. There are 13 residues in the CDR3. V shed 6 bases, J shed 9 bases, and the junction held 10 bases outside the gene matches. Germline loops: CDR1 SQVTM, CDR2 ANQGSEA. The variable domain in full, with the rest retrieved from reference TRBV29-1 and TRBJ2-4, is SAVISQKPSRDICQRGTSLTIQCQVDSQVTMMFWYRQQPGQSLTLIATANQGSEATYESGFVIDKFPISRPNLTFSTLTVSNMSPEDSSIYLCSVSTTSDGIQYFGAGTRLSVL.

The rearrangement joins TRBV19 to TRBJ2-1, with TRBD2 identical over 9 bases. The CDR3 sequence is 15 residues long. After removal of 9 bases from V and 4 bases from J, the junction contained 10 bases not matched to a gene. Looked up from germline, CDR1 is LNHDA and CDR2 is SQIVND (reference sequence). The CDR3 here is CASSIGLAYYNEQFF. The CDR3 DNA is TGTGCCAGCAGCATCGGACTAGCGTATTACAATGAGCAGTTCTTC. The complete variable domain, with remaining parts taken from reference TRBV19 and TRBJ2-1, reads DGGITQSPKYLFRKEGQNVTLSCEQNLNHDAMYWYRQDPGQGLRLIYYSQIVNDFQKGDIAEGYSVSREKKESFPLTVTSAQKNPTAFYLCASSIGLAYYNEQFFGPGTRLTVL.

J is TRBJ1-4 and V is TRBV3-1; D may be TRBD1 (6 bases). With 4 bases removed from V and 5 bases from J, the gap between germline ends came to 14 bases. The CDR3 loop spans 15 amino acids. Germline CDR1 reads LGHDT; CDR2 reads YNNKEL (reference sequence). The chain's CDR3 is CASSPRTVRNEKLFF. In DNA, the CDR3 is TGTGCCAGCAGCCCTCGGACAGTAAGAAATGAAAAACTGTTTTTT.

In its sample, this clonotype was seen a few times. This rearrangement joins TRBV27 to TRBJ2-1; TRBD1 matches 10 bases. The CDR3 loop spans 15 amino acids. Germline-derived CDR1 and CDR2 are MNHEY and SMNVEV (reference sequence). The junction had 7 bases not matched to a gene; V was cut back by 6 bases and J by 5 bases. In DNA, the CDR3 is TGTGCCAGCAGCCGGGCCGGGACAGGGGACAATGAGCAGTTCTTC. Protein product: CASSRAGTGDNEQFF.

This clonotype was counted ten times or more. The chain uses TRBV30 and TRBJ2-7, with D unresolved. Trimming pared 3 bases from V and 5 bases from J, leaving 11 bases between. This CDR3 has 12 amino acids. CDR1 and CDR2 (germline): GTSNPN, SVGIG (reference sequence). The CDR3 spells CAWRVAANEQYF. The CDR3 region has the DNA TGTGCCTGGAGGGTGGCAGCGAACGAGCAGTACTTC.

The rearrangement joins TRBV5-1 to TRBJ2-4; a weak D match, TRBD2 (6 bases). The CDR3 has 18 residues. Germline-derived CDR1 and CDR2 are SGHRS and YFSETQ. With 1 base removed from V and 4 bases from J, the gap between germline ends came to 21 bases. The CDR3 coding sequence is TGCGCCAGCAGCTTGATCGGTGGATCGCGGGACCCTAAAAACATTCAGTACTTC. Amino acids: CASSLIGGSRDPKNIQYF. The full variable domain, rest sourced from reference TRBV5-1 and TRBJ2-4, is KAGVTQTPRYLIKTRGQQVTLSCSPISGHRSVSWYQQTPGQGLQFLFEYFSETQRNKGNFPGRFSGRQFSNSRSEMNVSTLELGDSALYLCASSLIGGSRDPKNIQYFGAGTRLSVL.

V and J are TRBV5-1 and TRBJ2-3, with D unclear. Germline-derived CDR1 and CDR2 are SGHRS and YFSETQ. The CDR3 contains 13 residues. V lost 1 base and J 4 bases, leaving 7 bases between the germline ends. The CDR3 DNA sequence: TGCGCCAGCAGCTTGTGGGCGGCAGATACGCAGTATTTT. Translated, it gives CASSLWAADTQYF.

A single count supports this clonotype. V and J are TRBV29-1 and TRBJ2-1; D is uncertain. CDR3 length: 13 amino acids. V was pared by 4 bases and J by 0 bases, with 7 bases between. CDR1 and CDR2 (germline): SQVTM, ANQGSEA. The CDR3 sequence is CSVGESSYNEQFF. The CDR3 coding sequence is TGCAGCGTTGGGGAAAGCTCCTACAATGAGCAGTTCTTC.